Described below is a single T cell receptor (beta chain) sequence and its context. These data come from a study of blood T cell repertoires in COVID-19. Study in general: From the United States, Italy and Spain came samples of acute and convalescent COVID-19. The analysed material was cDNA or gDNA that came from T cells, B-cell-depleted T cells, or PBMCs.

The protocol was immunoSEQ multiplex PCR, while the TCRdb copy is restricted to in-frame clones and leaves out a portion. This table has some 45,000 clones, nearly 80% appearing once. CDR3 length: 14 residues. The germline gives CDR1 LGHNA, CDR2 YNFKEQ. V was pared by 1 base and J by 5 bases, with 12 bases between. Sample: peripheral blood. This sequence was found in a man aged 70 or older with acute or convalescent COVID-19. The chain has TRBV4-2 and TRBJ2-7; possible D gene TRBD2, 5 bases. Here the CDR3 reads CASSQGLLRHEQYF. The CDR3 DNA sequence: TGTGCCAGCAGCCAAGGACTACTTAGACACGAGCAGTACTTC.